What follows is one T cell receptor beta chain and its context. Its target is not known. RNA transcripts were the template for amplifying TCR beta CDR3 regions. A set of HTBI primers served as the primers for a first-round RT-PCR of the TCR CDR3. Each CDR3 protein gets one entry after TCRdb re-called the multiplex PCR reads with MiXCR. The sample lists some 360,000 distinct CDR3 sequences; around a sixth were seen once. The data originate from a study of T cells in Graves' hyperthyroidism and ophthalmopathy. Points from the study as a whole: Most expanded thyroid clonotypes above 0.001 also appeared in blood.

Trimming took 8 bases from V and 4 from J, leaving 5 bases between them. From germline, CDR1 is MDHEN and CDR2 SYDVKM. This CDR3 is 10 amino acids long. Sequencing was done on a sample of blood. The chain is built from TRBV28 and TRBJ1-1; D is undetermined. This clonotype was obtained from a woman in her thirties or forties with Graves' ophthalmopathy. The CDR3 is CASEGTEAFF. CDR3 nucleotides: TGTGCCAGCGAAGGCACTGAAGCTTTCTTT.